These 5 T cell receptor beta chains originate from one sample sequenced in a study of a mutant IDH1 vaccine in newly diagnosed glioma. TCRdb keeps only in-frame clones here, not all; method: immunoSEQ multiplex PCR. Seen here are roughly 56,000 clones, roughly 76% observed once, and the top ten hold 5.3%. For these receptors, no antigen is known. Specified time point: week 47, end of study. Doses comprised 300 ug of mutant IDH1 20-mer peptide each, plus topical imiquimod. The source material was PBMCs, sampled from a glioma patient whose treatment included an IDH1 peptide vaccine. These receptors originate from a man aged 45 to 65 with glioma.

The gene calls are TRBV10-3 and TRBJ1-1; 10 positions match TRBD1. Germline values: CDR1 ENHRY, CDR2 SYGVKD. The CDR3 consists of 12 residues. Losses at the gene ends were 4 bases for V and 7 bases for J; bases not matched to a gene: 0. The CDR3 reads CAISGTGGEAFF. The CDR3 region has the DNA TGTGCCATCAGTGGGACAGGGGGTGAAGCTTTCTTT.

The gene calls are TRBV28 and TRBJ1-1; possible D gene TRBD1, 5 bases. V was clipped by 5 bases and J by 4 bases, with 14 bases between them. CDR1 is MDHEN, CDR2 SYDVKM, per germline. The CDR3 is 14 amino acids. Here the CDR3 DNA reads TGTGCCAGCAGTCCAGCCTCAGGGTTCACTGAAGCTTTCTTT. The encoded protein is CASSPASGFTEAFF.

This clone has more than one count but fewer than ten. The chain carries TRBV5-4 and TRBJ2-7, with 8 positions matching TRBD1. V trimming: 3 bases; J trimming: 5 bases; junction bases outside the gene matches: 4. Germline V gives CDR1 SGHNT, CDR2 YYREEE (reference sequence). The CDR3 covers 13 residues. The CDR3 bases are TGTGCCAGCAGCTGGACAGGGATCGACGAGCAGTACTTC. Translated, it gives CASSWTGIDEQYF. Drawing the rest from reference TRBV5-4 and TRBJ2-7, the complete variable domain is ETGVTQSPTHLIKTRGQQVTLRCSSQSGHNTVSWYQQALGQGPQFIFQYYREEENGRGNFPPRFSGLQFPNYSSELNVNALELDDSALYLCASSWTGIDEQYFGPGTRLTVT.

V and J are TRBV9 and TRBJ2-1, with D tentatively TRBD2 (7 bases). Germline values: CDR1 SGDLS, CDR2 YYNGEE. V was shortened by 4 bases and J by 6 bases, with 11 bases between the two germline ends. This CDR3 has 13 amino acids. CDR3 nucleotide sequence: TGTGCCAGCAGCTCCCGGGGGGCCAATGAGCAGTTCTTC. It specifies CASSSRGANEQFF.

The chain couples TRBV5-1 to TRBJ1-2; D might be TRBD1 (5 bases). This CDR3 comprises 14 residues. Germline CDR1 and CDR2: SGHRS and YFSETQ. The V end lost 2 bases, the J end lost 6 bases, and 14 bases lay between the germline ends. This chain's CDR3 is CASSFTGTTDGYTF. The CDR3, as DNA: TGCGCCAGCAGCTTCACCGGGACCACCGATGGCTACACCTTC.